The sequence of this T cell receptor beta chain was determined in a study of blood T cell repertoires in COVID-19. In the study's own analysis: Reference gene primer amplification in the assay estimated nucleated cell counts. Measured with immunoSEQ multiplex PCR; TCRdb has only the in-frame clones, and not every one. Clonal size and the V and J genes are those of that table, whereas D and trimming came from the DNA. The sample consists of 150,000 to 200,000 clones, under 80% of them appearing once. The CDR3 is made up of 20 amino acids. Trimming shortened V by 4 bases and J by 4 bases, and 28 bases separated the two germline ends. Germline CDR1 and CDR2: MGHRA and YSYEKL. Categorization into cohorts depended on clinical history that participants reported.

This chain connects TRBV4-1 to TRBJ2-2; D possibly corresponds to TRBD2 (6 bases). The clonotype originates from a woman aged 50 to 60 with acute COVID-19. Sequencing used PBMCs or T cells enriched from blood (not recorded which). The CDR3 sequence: CASSRRERTALTYTTGELFF. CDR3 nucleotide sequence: TGCGCCAGCAGCCGGAGGGAACGGACCGCACTCACTTACACCACCGGGGAGCTGTTTTTT.